This entry describes one T cell receptor beta chain. This sample is drawn from a study of shared clonotypes between healthy human individuals. Study background: Sampling drew on donors who were a couple of women and three men aged 18 to 49.

Evenly divided among several immunoSEQ plates was the genomic DNA of each subset. Repertoires were generated with immunoSEQ multiplex PCR, while TCRdb's copy carries only in-frame clones and drops some. The repertoire holds fewer than 500,000 clones, 75% to 80% seen once, with under 15% in the top ten. Sequenced sample: PBMCs. The receptor comes from a woman in her 40s in good health. Some clones in this sample may be carry-over from other donors' samples.

The CDR3 reads CASSIDRDSYGYTF. The CDR3 DNA reads as TGTGCCAGTAGTATAGATCGGGACAGCTATGGCTACACCTTC. The chain recombines TRBV19 with TRBJ1-2, with 7 nucleotides matching TRBD1. Germline V lookup: CDR1 LNHDA, CDR2 SQIVND (reference sequence). The CDR3 is 14 amino acids. Trimming took 0 bases from V and 4 from J; bases not matched to a gene: 2.